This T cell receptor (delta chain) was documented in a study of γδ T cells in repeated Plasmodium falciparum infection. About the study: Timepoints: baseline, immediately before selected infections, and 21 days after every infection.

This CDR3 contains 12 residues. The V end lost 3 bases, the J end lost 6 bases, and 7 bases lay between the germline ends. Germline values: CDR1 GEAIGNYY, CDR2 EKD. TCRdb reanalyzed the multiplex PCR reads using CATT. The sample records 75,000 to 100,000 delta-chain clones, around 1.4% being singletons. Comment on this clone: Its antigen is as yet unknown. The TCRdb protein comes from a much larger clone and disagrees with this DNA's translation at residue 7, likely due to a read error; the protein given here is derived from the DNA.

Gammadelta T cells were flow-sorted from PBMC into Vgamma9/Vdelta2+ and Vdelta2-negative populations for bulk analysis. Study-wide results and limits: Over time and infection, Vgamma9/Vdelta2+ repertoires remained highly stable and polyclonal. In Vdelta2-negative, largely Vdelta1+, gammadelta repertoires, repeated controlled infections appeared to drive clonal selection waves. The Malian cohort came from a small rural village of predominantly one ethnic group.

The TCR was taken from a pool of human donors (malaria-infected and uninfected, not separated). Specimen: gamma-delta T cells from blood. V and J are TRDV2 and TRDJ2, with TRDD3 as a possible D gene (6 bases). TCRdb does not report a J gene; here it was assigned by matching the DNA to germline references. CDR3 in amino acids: CACDWGAAQLFF. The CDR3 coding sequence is TGTGCCTGTGACTGGGGGGCAGCACAACTCTTCTTT.